The entry below gives a single T cell receptor beta chain sequence along with its context. Method: immunoSEQ multiplex PCR; TCRdb's copy keeps in-frame clones and lacks some. The sample lists roughly 2,000,000 clones; roughly 93% were seen once. Between the trimmed V and J ends, which lost 3 bases and 6 bases, there was a span of 12 bases. The germline gives CDR1 MDHEN, CDR2 SYDVKM. This CDR3 contains 14 residues. The data were taken from a study of shared clonotypes between healthy human individuals. CD8 cells regarded as naive lacked CD45RO, were positively chosen for CCR7, and omitted terminally differentiated effector memory CD45RA+ cells.

The chain combines TRBV28 with TRBJ2-1; a weak D match, TRBD2 (6 bases). This receptor was taken from a man between 18 and 35 years old in good health. Some clones in this sample may be carry-over from other donors' samples. The sequenced sample was naive CD8+ T cells from PBMCs. In nucleotides, the CDR3 is TGTGCCAGCAGTTTTGCGGAGGGCCTCAATGAGCAGTTCTTC. Its protein is CASSFAEGLNEQFF.